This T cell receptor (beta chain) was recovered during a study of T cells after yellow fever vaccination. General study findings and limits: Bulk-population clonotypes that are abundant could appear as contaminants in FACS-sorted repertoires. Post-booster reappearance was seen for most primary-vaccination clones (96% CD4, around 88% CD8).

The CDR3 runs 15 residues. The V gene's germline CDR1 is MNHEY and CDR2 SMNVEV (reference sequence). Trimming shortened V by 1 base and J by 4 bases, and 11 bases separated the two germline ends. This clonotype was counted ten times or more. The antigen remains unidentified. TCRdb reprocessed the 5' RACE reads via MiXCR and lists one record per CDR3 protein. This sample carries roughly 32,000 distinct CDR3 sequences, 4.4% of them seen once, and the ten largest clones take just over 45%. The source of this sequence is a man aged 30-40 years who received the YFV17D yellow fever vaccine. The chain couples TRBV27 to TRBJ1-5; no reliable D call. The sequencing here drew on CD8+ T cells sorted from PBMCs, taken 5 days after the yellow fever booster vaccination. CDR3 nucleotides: TGTGCCAGCAGTTTATTGGGCGAAGGGAATCAGCCCCAGCATTTT. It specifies CASSLLGEGNQPQHF.